What follows are 14 T cell receptor beta chains derived from one specimen sequenced in a study of T cells after yellow fever vaccination. TCRdb recomputed calls from the 5' RACE reads with MiXCR, one row per CDR3 protein. This sample has around 330,000 distinct CDR3 sequences; roughly 4% occur once, and the top ten carry around 24%. The sample here was PBMCs, taken on the day of the yellow fever booster vaccination. The receptors originated from a man aged 18 to 35 who received the YFV17D yellow fever vaccine.

There are many counts of this clonotype. The genes are TRBV15 and TRBJ1-2; D unresolved. The ends were cut back, 0 bases at V and 3 bases at J, with 14 bases in the middle. Germline V gene sequence: CDR1 LNHNV, CDR2 YYDKDF (reference sequence). This CDR3 region has 16 residues. This chain's CDR3 is CATSRDIGYPDYGYTF. CDR3 DNA: TGTGCCACCAGCAGAGATATCGGCTACCCGGACTATGGCTACACCTTC.

In this sample, this clonotype turned up many times. The chain is built from TRBV12-3 or TRBV12-4 and TRBJ2-3, with a weak D call TRBD1 (5 bases). The CDR3 extends over 14 amino acids. The ends were cut back, 4 bases at V and 6 bases at J, with 14 bases in the middle. For the CDR3, the DNA is TGTGCCAGCAGTTCCTTACAGGTAGCTGATACGCAGTATTTT. Translating gives CASSSLQVADTQYF.

The chain couples TRBV7-2 to TRBJ2-5; D gene ambiguous. The CDR3 extends over 13 amino acids. CDR1 is SGHTA and CDR2 is FQGNSA in the germline V gene. The V end was cut by 6 bases, the J end by 2 bases, with 10 bases between. CDR3 region: CASRRTLQETQYF. In DNA form, the CDR3 reads TGTGCCAGCAGGCGGACGTTGCAAGAGACCCAGTACTTC.

The chain couples TRBV7-9 to TRBJ1-4; no clear D. The CDR3 length is 13 residues. Germline V gives CDR1 SEHNR, CDR2 FQNEAQ (reference sequence). Trimming took off 5 bases at V and 8 bases at J, with 12 bases between the two ends. As DNA, the CDR3 is TGTGCCAGCAGCCCGCAGGTGGAGGAAAAACTGTTTTTT. As protein: CASSPQVEEKLFF.

This clonotype has at least ten counts. This chain connects TRBV4-1 to TRBJ2-2, with TRBD2 matching 7 bases. In germline, CDR1 is MGHRA, CDR2 YSYEKL. With 6 bases clipped from V and 8 bases from J, the junction kept 9 bases outside the gene matches. The CDR3 length is 14 residues. The CDR3 sequence: CASRNGRDYGELFF. In nucleotides, the CDR3 is TGCGCCAGCAGGAATGGGAGGGATTATGGGGAGCTGTTTTTT.

This clonotype was counted only a few times. The chain couples TRBV4-1 to TRBJ2-1, with D perhaps TRBD1 (6 bases). The germline gives CDR1 MGHRA, CDR2 YSYEKL. Trimming cost V 5 bases and J 0 bases, with 11 bases left between them. This CDR3 region has 15 residues. As DNA, the CDR3 is TGCGCCAGCAGCACAGGGTTTTACTCCTACAATGAGCAGTTCTTC. This codes for CASSTGFYSYNEQFF.

There are a few counts of this clonotype. The chain has TRBV18 and TRBJ2-7; D perhaps matches TRBD1 (6 bases). This CDR3 has 12 amino acids. Looked up from germline, CDR1 is KGHSH and CDR2 is LQKENI. Trimming left V 2 bases short and J 7 bases short, with 9 bases between. The CDR3 spells CASSPDRWEQYF. The CDR3, as DNA: TGTGCCAGCTCACCAGACAGGTGGGAGCAGTACTTC.

This clonotype was counted at least ten times. V gene TRBV7-2 combines with J gene TRBJ1-1, with 7 bases matching TRBD1. Trimming took 8 bases from V and 0 from J; bases not matched to a gene: 9. The CDR3 runs to 15 residues. Germline loops: CDR1 SGHTA, CDR2 FQGNSA. In DNA form, the CDR3 reads TGTGCCAGCGACTACGCGACAGGGTTGAACACTGAAGCTTTCTTT. Translated: CASDYATGLNTEAFF.

At least ten counts were recorded for this clonotype. V and J are TRBV6-6 and TRBJ2-4, with TRBD1 matching 9 bases. V shed 2 bases and J 5 bases; nucleotides not matched to a gene: 10. CDR3 length: 17 residues. The V gene's germline CDR1 is MNHNY and CDR2 SVGAGI (reference sequence). The chain's CDR3 is CASSYPPQGAEENIQYF. Here the CDR3 DNA reads TGTGCCAGCAGTTACCCCCCACAGGGGGCTGAGGAAAACATTCAGTACTTC.

This clonotype was seen more than once but under ten times. The chain employs TRBV20-1 and TRBJ2-1; unclear D gene. The CDR3 is 13 residues long. In germline, CDR1 is DFQATT, CDR2 SNEGSKA (reference sequence). Trimming shortened V by 1 base and J by 8 bases, and 12 bases separated the two germline ends. DNA for the CDR3: TGCAGTGCTAGAGTGGGTCTTACGGATGAGCAGTTCTTC. It specifies CSARVGLTDEQFF.

This clonotype came up a few times. The J gene is TRBJ2-2, the V gene TRBV5-1, with 10 positions matching TRBD1. The germline gives CDR1 SGHRS, CDR2 YFSETQ. This CDR3 is built from 15 residues. The V segment lost 7 bases and the J segment 2 bases; nucleotides outside the gene matches: 5. The DNA of the CDR3 is TGCGCCAGCCGCGGGGACAGGGGTAACACCGGGGAGCTGTTTTTT. It is translated as CASRGDRGNTGELFF.

This chain links TRBV7-2 with TRBJ2-5; TRBD2 aligns across 10 bases. This CDR3 spans 17 amino acids. V shed 5 bases and J 1 base; nucleotides not matched to a gene: 10. From germline, CDR1 is SGHTA and CDR2 FQGNSA. CDR3 sequence reads: CASSPTLAGVSQETQYF. The CDR3 DNA is TGTGCCAGCAGCCCGACGCTAGCGGGGGTATCCCAAGAGACCCAGTACTTC.

This clonotype came up many times. This chain joins TRBV11-2 and TRBJ2-5; D uncertain. Germline CDR1 reads SGHAT; CDR2 reads FQNNGV. The CDR3 runs to 13 residues. Trimming took off 4 bases at V and 5 bases at J, with 11 bases between the two ends. CDR3 DNA: TGTGCCAGCAGCTCACAGCCGGTGGAGACCCAGTACTTC. This sequence encodes CASSSQPVETQYF.

In this sample, this clonotype turned up a few times. The chain couples TRBV6-5 to TRBJ2-1, with 8 bases that match TRBD2. The V gene end was trimmed by 6 bases and the J gene end by 3 bases; junction bases not matched to a gene: 7. The CDR3 contains 15 residues. Germline lookup yields CDR1 MNHEY and CDR2 SVGAGI. CDR3 nucleotides: TGTGCCAGCAGAGCTACTAGCGGACTCTACAATGAGCAGTTCTTC. As protein: CASRATSGLYNEQFF.